A single T cell receptor (beta chain) is shown here with its context. It lacks a known antigen. This sample was included in a study of cytomegalovirus exposure and HLA in healthy donors listed by TCRdb under 2017. About the study as a whole: An earlier analysis of some 600 of the donors reported about 260 Gb of sequence data and about 120 million unique TCR beta sequences obtained from some 170 million T cells. A later analysis re-analyzed previously published TCR beta repertoires from hundreds of donors and added high-resolution HLA genotyping to study TCR occurrence patterns. Typing coverage differed by locus: A, B, C, DRB1 and DQB1 were typed in about 629-640 donors, DQA1 in 500 to 550, DPA1 in some 610, and DPB1 in around 490. In the later analysis, no new phenotypic data were used to find candidate immune exposures; instead, reliance was placed on TCR beta sequences and their occurrence across donors. Along with the roughly 700-subject first cohort, a separate validation cohort of over 90 different subjects was used. An earlier analysis of 587 of the donors used high-throughput TCR beta sequencing to judge whether each TCR beta V gene segment behaved as functional or pseudogenic. Donor age, sex, ethnicity and CMV serostatus were collected together with the repertoire data. HLA typing covered class I and class II loci at four-digit resolution. Of the 300 to 500 genotyped donors, 80% to 90% were placed in the genetic ancestry cluster associated with self-reported Caucasian donors. To predict cytomegalovirus infection status, the study combined high-throughput TCR immunosequencing, statistical association of individual TCRs with disease status, and machine learning. In a later genetic analysis, genome-wide SNP genotypes for 398 of the 666 donors were used, and that subset was treated as a discovery cohort. Among some 400 genotyped donors of the cohort, an average of about 220,000 unique TCR beta nucleotide sequences was sequenced per donor, of which about 20% were non-productive. An early release that covered several hundred HLA-typed donors contained about 300 gigabases of sequencing data and tens of millions of unique TCR sequences. All discovery cohort repertoires had been generated on a single sequencing platform. About five DR-DQ haplotypes were handled as single units for association and clustering, since linkage in the cohort was strong. The study was designed to test whether signatures of past pathogen exposure could be identified by cataloging public T cell receptors. The study profiled the T cell repertoires of 500 to 800 subjects by immunosequencing and related them to cytomegalovirus serostatus.

The cohort comprised more than 550 healthy bone marrow donors. At the time of sampling, all cohort members were nominally healthy, though unrecorded immune exposures were likely present. The donor was CMV seropositive and was included in the group of some 290 seropositive cohort members. A peripheral blood sample was provided by each donor, and peripheral blood mononuclear cells were used for TCR beta sequencing. The Qiagen DNeasy Blood Extraction Kit was used to extract genomic DNA from the blood cell samples. Results and caveats for the whole study, not just this receptor: Because counts were too low, seventeen rarely observed V segments, including chromosome 9 orphons, were excluded from the earlier analysis of 587 of the donors. A group of highly shared sequence variants was considered likely to be a technical artifact of the sequencing pipeline. In a later analysis, the rate of TCR association differed among HLA loci, with DRB1 alleles having the most associated TCRs and HLA-C alleles having the fewest. Correlated functional status among segregating V segments might be attributable to linkage disequilibrium, but an unknown experimental factor could not be ruled out. Because HLA typing was missing for some donors at each locus, association tests included only the typed subset. A total of 150 to 200 TCR beta chains were listed by the study as associated with cytomegalovirus. In a later genetic analysis, fewer N-insertions in productive TCRs were reported among donors in an Asian-associated ancestry cluster than the roughly 670-donor mean. The only immune exposure information available for the cohort was CMV serostatus. Most CMV-associated TCR beta chains appeared to be HLA-restricted in a later analysis, and the HLA associations seemed to be driven largely by CMV exposure. Sequencing depth was assumed to be roughly uniform across donors in the presence/absence analyses, though that assumption may not hold. The classifier was reported to diagnose cytomegalovirus status with high specificity and sensitivity in both the original and validation cohorts. According to the authors, the approach could potentially be generalized to other disease states and immunological phenotypes. In this cohort, only TCR beta chains were sequenced, and detectable features were limited by the absence of alpha or paired-chain data. In a later genetic analysis, a missense DCLRE1C variant was associated with V-gene and J-gene trimming of TCR beta chains, and the association was replicated in an independent cohort. In an earlier analysis of some 500 of the donors, most TCR beta V segments appeared in productive rearrangements about 87% or about 30% of the time, broadly matching IMGT annotations. Compared with equally common non-associated chains, HLA-associated TCR beta chains in a later analysis were more clonally expanded and had lower generation probabilities. Several of the top co-occurrence clusters appeared to be linked to parvovirus B19, influenza, CMV and Epstein-Barr virus, according to a later analysis. Most TCR sequences were seen in very few donors, while some public TCRs were found in many individuals. In a later analysis, 15,000 to 20,000 TCR beta sequences were associated with specific HLA alleles at a false discovery rate of 0.05. A further reported finding was that TCR beta sequences accurately predicted the HLA-A and HLA-B alleles for most subjects in the first cohort. Some IMGT-functional V segments, including TRBV6-2 and TRBV6-3, could not be distinguished by the 87-base-pair reads and were therefore excluded. When HLA alleles, especially DR and DQ, strongly co-occurred, attributing TCR associations to individual alleles was difficult. In vitro tests confirmed that a few of the cytomegalovirus-associated TCR beta chains recognize cytomegalovirus antigens.

From the cysteine up to the phenylalanine, the CDR3 has a length of 18 residues. The sequence is cut down to CDR3 DNA, 54 bases in frame from base 1. V is trimmed back by 0 bases and J by 2 bases, and the junction contains 10 bases that no gene match accounts for. CDR1 and CDR2 (SGHDT, YYEEEE) derive from the germline V gene. The method behind the library was the immunoSEQ multiplex PCR assay. For the multiplex PCR, a mixture combining 60 forward primers for TCR Vbeta segments and 13 reverse primers for TCR Jbeta segments was used. The CDR3 region of rearranged TCR beta genes was amplified from genomic DNA with a multiplex PCR assay. Amplified TCR beta libraries were sequenced as 87-base-pair reads on the Illumina HiSeq System. In the original analysis: A later analysis tallied some 79 million unique TCR beta chains across the 550 to 850 repertoires, and approximately 11 million of those chains were shared by two or more donors. Raw reads were error-corrected and collapsed into unique sequences by a nearest-neighbor algorithm in which closely related sequences were merged to remove PCR and sequencing errors. V, D and J gene segments were assigned by aligning CDR3 sequences to IMGT reference sequences. For a sequence to be retained, a match of at least six nucleotides to both a V gene segment and a J gene segment was required. A rearrangement counted as productive if the CDR3 had no stop codons and remained in frame with V and J, and every other rearrangement counted as non-productive. CDR3 was defined by IMGT convention, running from the second conserved V-encoded cysteine to the conserved J-encoded phenylalanine. The earlier analysis of about 530 of the donors excluded any sequence lacking an unambiguous match to a single V gene segment. An earlier analysis of over 450 of the donors classified V segments as functional when productive rearrangements were above 56.7% and as segregating when the standard deviation between donors was above 5%. A statistical classification framework was built for diagnosing cytomegalovirus status from the catalog of TCR beta chain sequences. V and J gene assignment, in a later analysis, came from comparing TCR nucleotide sequences with IMGT/GENE-DB human TR gene sequences. In a later analysis, CDR3 sequences and most-parsimonious VDJ recombination scenarios were assigned using the TCRdist pipeline. A later analysis defined each TCR beta chain by its CDR3 amino acid sequence plus V-gene family, and excluded reads lacking a unique V-gene family. To address suspected cross-contamination and a sequencing artifact, a later analysis removed roughly 640 highly shared, low-generation-probability nucleotide sequences. In a later analysis, a clonal expansion index was calculated for each public chain from normalized within-repertoire ranks of inferred template counts. In a later analysis, generation probabilities were computed with a VDJ recombination model fitted to out-of-frame rearrangements, and the resulting probabilities were checked against IGoR. Hypergeometric tests were used in a later analysis to score TCR-TCR, TCR-HLA and TCR-CMV co-occurrence, with a repertoire-size bias correction applied to the TCR pairs. A later analysis estimated false discovery rates by permuting HLA or CMV assignments 20 times. A later analysis grouped co-occurring TCRs with DBSCAN, adding TCRdist sequence similarity when clustering within HLA-allele-positive subsets. Repertoires with fewer than 30,000 or more than 120,000 public chains were left out of co-occurrence clustering, as were about 5 repertoires with anomalous nucleotide sharing. What TCRdb holds here is the immuneACCESS table cut down to in-frame rearrangements. Part of the clones is not present; checked against another copy, under half of the missing clones reflect an unresolved V gene, and the others are unexplained. That table supplies the V and J calls and clone size; D and trimming were determined from the DNA. This sample's records show roughly 190,000 clones. The top ten clonotypes cover roughly 0.83% of the sample.

What was sequenced was PBMCs. The TCR was taken from a woman aged 18-29 years in good health and CMV-seropositive. This sequence uses TRBV5-6 and TRBJ1-5, and TRBD1 aligns with 8 junction nucleotides. The DNA sequence follows: TGTGCCAGCAGCTTGGGGACAGGGAGCAGTTCGGGCAATCAGCCCCAGCATTTT. The translation is CASSLGTGSSSGNQPQHF.